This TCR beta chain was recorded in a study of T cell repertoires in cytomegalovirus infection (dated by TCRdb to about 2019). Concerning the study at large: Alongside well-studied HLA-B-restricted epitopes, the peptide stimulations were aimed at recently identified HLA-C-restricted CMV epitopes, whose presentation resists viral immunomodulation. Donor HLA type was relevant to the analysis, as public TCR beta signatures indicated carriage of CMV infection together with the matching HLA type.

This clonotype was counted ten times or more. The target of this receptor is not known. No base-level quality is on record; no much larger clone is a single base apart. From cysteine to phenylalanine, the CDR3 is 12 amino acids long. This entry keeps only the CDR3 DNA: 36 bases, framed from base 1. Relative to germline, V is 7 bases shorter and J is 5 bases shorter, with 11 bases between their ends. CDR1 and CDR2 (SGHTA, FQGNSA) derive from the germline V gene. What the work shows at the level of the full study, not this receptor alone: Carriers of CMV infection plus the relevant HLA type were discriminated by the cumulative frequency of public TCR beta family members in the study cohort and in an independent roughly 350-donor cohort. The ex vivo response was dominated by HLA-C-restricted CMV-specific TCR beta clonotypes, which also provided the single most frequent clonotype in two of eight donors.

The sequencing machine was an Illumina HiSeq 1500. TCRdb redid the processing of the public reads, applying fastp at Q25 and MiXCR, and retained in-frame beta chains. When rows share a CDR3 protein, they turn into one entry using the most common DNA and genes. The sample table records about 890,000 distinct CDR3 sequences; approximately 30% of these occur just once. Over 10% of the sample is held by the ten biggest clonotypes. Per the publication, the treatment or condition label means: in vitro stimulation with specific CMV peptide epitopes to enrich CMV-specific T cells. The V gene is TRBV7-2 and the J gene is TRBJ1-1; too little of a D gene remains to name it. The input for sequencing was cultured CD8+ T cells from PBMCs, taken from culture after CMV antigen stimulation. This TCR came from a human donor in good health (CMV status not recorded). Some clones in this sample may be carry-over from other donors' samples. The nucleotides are TGTGCCAGCACGCATATGGGGACTGAAGCTTTCTTT. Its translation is CASTHMGTEAFF.